The entry below describes one T cell receptor beta chain. Its antigen is unidentified. Since all of the isolated RNA was reverse transcribed, expressed TCRB transcripts were what got sequenced. Clones were sequenced by immunoSEQ multiplex PCR, and TCRdb holds only the in-frame ones, with some missing. The data contain 140,000 or so clones, more than 9% of them singletons. CDR3 length: 15 amino acids. The V segment lost 6 bases and the J segment 3 bases; nucleotides outside the gene matches: 5. Germline V gene lookup returns CDR1 SGHTA and CDR2 FQGNSA. This record belongs to a study of beta chain features in type 1 diabetes. For the study at large: Similarity in age, gender and cell yields was seen between patients and healthy donors. Study-wide results and caveats: The naive, central memory and Treg TCRB repertoires showed an apparent similarity that was greater among patients than among healthy donors. More deletions and fewer insertions at VDJ junctions were found in patients with type 1 diabetes.

A heparinised blood draw that averaged around 0.12 L was obtained once from each donor. The sample consisted of naive CD4+ T cells from blood. This chain uses TRBV7-2 with TRBJ1-5; 10 bases match TRBD1. The source of this sequence is a young man in good health. The CDR3 sequence: CASRKDRGYNQPQHF. The CDR3 DNA follows: TGTGCCAGCAGAAAGGACAGGGGGTACAATCAGCCCCAGCATTTT.